The 24 T cell receptor beta chains listed next were all sequenced from one sample in a study of T cells in localized non-small cell lung cancer. Repertoires were generated with immunoSEQ multiplex PCR, while TCRdb's copy carries only in-frame clones and drops some. This table has 20,000 to 25,000 clones, about 85% appearing once. The input for sequencing was PBMCs, taken before any cancer treatment. These receptors originate from a man aged 35 to 69 with stage II squamous cell lung carcinoma.

There are a few counts of this clone. The V gene is TRBV7-9, the J gene TRBJ2-1; D ambiguous. V was shortened by 4 bases and J by 7 bases, with 14 bases between the two germline ends. Germline CDR1 SEHNR, CDR2 FQNEAQ (reference sequence). This CDR3 comprises 14 residues. This CDR3 is CASSSRPRLNEQFF. The CDR3 bases are TGTGCCAGCAGCTCCCGACCCAGACTGAATGAGCAGTTCTTC.

V usage is TRBV11-2 and J usage is TRBJ2-1; 7 nucleotides align to TRBD2. The trim removed 8 bases at V and 4 bases at J, leaving 8 bases unmatched. The CDR3 is 14 amino acids. Germline-derived CDR1 and CDR2 are SGHAT and FQNNGV. The chain's CDR3 is CASQPGTTYNEQFF. CDR3 coding DNA: TGTGCCAGCCAGCCCGGGACTACATACAATGAGCAGTTCTTC.

V gene TRBV28 combines with J gene TRBJ2-5; 7 bases map to TRBD1. Unmatched junction bases numbered 5, after V lost 6 bases and J lost 1 base. The CDR3 contains 14 residues. Per the germline V gene, CDR1 is MDHEN and CDR2 is SYDVKM. The DNA for the CDR3 is TGTGCCAGCAGCCTCACAGGGGCCCAAGAGACCCAGTACTTC. As protein: CASSLTGAQETQYF.

V and J are TRBV4-3 and TRBJ1-4, with D uncertain. With 4 bases removed from V and 7 bases from J, the gap between germline ends came to 16 bases. The V gene's germline CDR1 is LGHNA and CDR2 YSLEER. This CDR3 has 15 amino acids. The CDR3 DNA reads TGCGCCAGCAGCCGGACGAGCTCTGGAGTTGAAAAACTGTTTTTT. This encodes CASSRTSSGVEKLFF.

The V call is TRBV27, the J call TRBJ2-5; D remains unclear. The germline V gene has CDR1 MNHEY and CDR2 SMNVEV (reference sequence). Between the trimmed V and J ends, which lost 3 bases and 1 base, there was a span of 6 bases. The CDR3 totals 13 residues. The CDR3 sequence: CASSLFRQETQYF. In nucleotides, the CDR3 is TGTGCCAGCAGTTTGTTCCGCCAAGAGACCCAGTACTTC.

The chain combines TRBV11-3 with TRBJ2-7, with D perhaps TRBD1 or TRBD2 (5 bases each). The CDR3 runs to 14 residues. Looked up from germline, CDR1 is SGHNT and CDR2 is YENEEA. The V end lost 0 bases, the J end lost 6 bases, and 12 bases lay between the germline ends. CDR3 residues: CASSLDGTALEQYF. The DNA of the CDR3 is TGTGCCAGCAGCTTAGACGGGACGGCCCTCGAGCAGTACTTC.

The V call is TRBV4-1, the J call TRBJ2-1; D perhaps matches TRBD2 (6 bases). Germline CDR1 reads MGHRA; CDR2 reads YSYEKL. The V end lost 4 bases, the J end lost 12 bases, and 16 bases lay between the germline ends. The CDR3 totals 13 residues. CDR3 sequence (DNA): TGCGCCAGCAGCCTCGACCTCGGGCGGGGGCAGTTCTTC. Translating gives CASSLDLGRGQFF.

V is TRBV19 and J is TRBJ2-7; 8 positions match TRBD1. The ends lost 5 bases at V and 3 bases at J; junction bases unmatched: 9. The CDR3 consists of 15 residues. Germline V gene sequence: CDR1 LNHDA, CDR2 SQIVND (reference sequence). The DNA of the CDR3 is TGTGCCAGTAGTCCGCGACAGGGGACCCACTACGAGCAGTACTTC. Its protein is CASSPRQGTHYEQYF.

This rearrangement joins TRBV30 to TRBJ2-5; D is uncertain. V was cut by 0 bases and J by 5 bases, with 10 bases left in between. The CDR3 loop spans 13 amino acids. Germline V gene sequence: CDR1 GTSNPN, CDR2 SVGIG (reference sequence). The CDR3 DNA follows: TGTGCCTGGAGTGTACTTACAACGGAGACCCAGTACTTC. This sequence encodes CAWSVLTTETQYF.

V gene TRBV10-1 combines with J gene TRBJ2-2; no clear D. The length of the CDR3 is 15 residues. V gave up 2 bases and J gave up 0 bases, with 7 bases separating them. Looked up from germline, CDR1 is WNHNN and CDR2 is SYGVQD (reference sequence). The CDR3 region is CASSERTANTGELFF. The CDR3 region has the DNA TGCGCCAGCAGTGAGAGGACGGCGAACACCGGGGAGCTGTTTTTT.

The CDR3 nucleotides read TGCGCCAGCAGCCAAGGGCTCTTTAATGAAAAACTGTTTTTT. It yields the protein CASSQGLFNEKLFF. The chain is built from TRBV4-1 and TRBJ1-4; D remains unclear. Germline-derived CDR1 and CDR2 are MGHRA and YSYEKL. This CDR3 contains 14 residues. V was trimmed by 1 base and J by 4 bases, leaving 7 bases between them.

In DNA form, the CDR3 reads TGCGCCAGCAGAGTAGATCAATCTGGAAACACCATATATTTT. The encoded protein is CASRVDQSGNTIYF. The chain combines TRBV5-1 with TRBJ1-3; D is unclear. The germline V and J ends were trimmed by 5 bases and 1 base, with 10 bases remaining between them. Germline V gives CDR1 SGHRS, CDR2 YFSETQ. The CDR3 length is 14 residues.

The chain links TRBV29-1 to TRBJ1-1; D is unclear. There are 10 residues in the CDR3. Per the germline V gene, CDR1 is SQVTM and CDR2 is ANQGSEA. Trimming shortened V by 2 bases and J by 5 bases, and 3 bases separated the two germline ends. CDR3: CSVEWTEAFF. The DNA of the CDR3 is TGCAGCGTTGAATGGACTGAAGCTTTCTTT.

The chain is built from TRBV5-4 and TRBJ2-7; maybe TRBD1 (6 bases). Germline V CDR1 and CDR2: SGHNT, YYREEE (reference sequence). Trimming cost V 4 bases and J 3 bases, with 17 bases left between them. The CDR3 is made up of 15 amino acids. In nucleotides, the CDR3 is TGTGCCAGCAGCCTTGGACAGACTTCAGTCTACGAGCAGTACTTC. Its translation: CASSLGQTSVYEQYF.

The gene calls are TRBV5-1 and TRBJ1-2, with D possibly matching TRBD1 (5 bases). V lost 3 bases to trimming and J lost 1 base, with 16 bases between them. Looked up from germline, CDR1 is SGHRS and CDR2 is YFSETQ. There are 16 residues in the CDR3. CDR3 sequence reads: CASSWSRDLDNYGYTF. For the CDR3, the DNA is TGCGCCAGCAGCTGGTCCAGGGACCTCGATAACTATGGCTACACCTTC.

The chain has TRBV18 and TRBJ1-4; tentatively, D is TRBD1 (6 bases). V was trimmed by 2 bases and J by 8 bases, leaving 9 bases between them. The CDR3 extends over 13 amino acids. From germline, CDR1 is KGHSH and CDR2 LQKENI. The chain's CDR3 is CASSPLGAEKLFF. The CDR3 region has the DNA TGTGCCAGCTCACCATTGGGGGCGGAAAAACTGTTTTTT.

As concerns this clone: One end of the junction is discordant with germline, which a read error may explain. The chain couples TRBV29-1 to TRBJ1-3; D not certain. This CDR3 contains 10 residues. Germline loops: CDR1 SQVTM, CDR2 ANQGSEA. CDR3 DNA sequence: TGCAGCGTTGGAAGCGCGCTCACAGATTTT. Encoded protein: CSVGSALTDF.

This chain uses TRBV4-2 with TRBJ1-2, with 10 bases lining up with TRBD1. Per the germline V gene, CDR1 is LGHNA and CDR2 is YNFKEQ. The junction had 9 bases not matched to a gene; V was cut back by 4 bases and J by 4 bases. The CDR3 spans 16 residues. CDR3 protein: CASSRGQGRSGYGYTF. The CDR3 DNA follows: TGTGCCAGCAGCCGGGGACAGGGGCGTTCGGGCTATGGCTACACCTTC.

The chain uses TRBV6-5 and TRBJ2-7; D not resolved. Germline CDR1 reads MNHEY; CDR2 reads SVGAGI. The CDR3 covers 15 residues. The V gene lost 0 bases and the J gene lost 3 bases, with 12 bases spanning the gap. The CDR3 here is CASSYSWYGLYEQYF. Here the CDR3 DNA reads TGTGCCAGCAGTTACTCTTGGTACGGCCTCTACGAGCAGTACTTC.

The V gene is TRBV10-1, the J gene TRBJ2-5; 7 bases agree with TRBD2. Germline CDR1 and CDR2: WNHNN and SYGVQD (reference sequence). The CDR3 contains 16 residues. Losses at the gene ends were 5 bases for V and 5 bases for J; bases not matched to a gene: 14. The CDR3, as DNA: TGCGCCAGCAGTCCTGGGCACGGGGGGTTTGGGGAGACCCAGTACTTC. Amino acids: CASSPGHGGFGETQYF.

This clone came up once. The rearrangement joins TRBV9 to TRBJ2-3; D perhaps matches TRBD1 (5 bases). CDR3 length: 14 amino acids. Deletions cut 7 bases from V and 4 bases from J, with 16 bases between. Germline V gene sequence: CDR1 SGDLS, CDR2 YYNGEE. CDR3 bases: TGTGCCAGCGCTGGGGCCGCCGGTGCAGATACGCAGTATTTT. It is translated as CASAGAAGADTQYF.

Here the CDR3 reads CASSQLSGNTIYF. The CDR3 nucleotides are TGTGCCAGCAGCCAACTCTCTGGAAACACCATATATTTT. The V gene is TRBV7-9, the J gene TRBJ1-3; D remains unclear. Trimming took 5 bases from V and 0 from J, leaving 5 bases between them. CDR1 is SEHNR and CDR2 is FQNEAQ in the germline V gene (reference sequence). The CDR3 spans 13 residues.

The J gene is TRBJ2-3, the V gene TRBV6-1; D call uncertain. The CDR3 consists of 13 residues. CDR1 and CDR2 from the germline V gene are MNHNS and SASEGT. V gave up 2 bases and J gave up 4 bases, with 7 bases separating them. For the CDR3, the DNA is TGTGCCAGCAGTGAAATTGGCCCAGATACGCAGTATTTT. Its translation: CASSEIGPDTQYF.

The chain uses TRBV4-1 and TRBJ2-3, with D maybe TRBD2 (5 bases). The CDR3 loop spans 15 amino acids. Germline CDR1 reads MGHRA; CDR2 reads YSYEKL. V was cut by 0 bases and J by 1 base, with 8 bases left in between. CDR3 in amino acids: CASSQDLAGTDTQYF. DNA of the CDR3: TGCGCCAGCAGCCAAGATCTAGCAGGCACAGATACGCAGTATTTT.